The rows below give T cell receptor beta chains drawn from one sample of a study of cytomegalovirus exposure and HLA in healthy donors. The method was immunoSEQ multiplex PCR; TCRdb's version includes in-frame clones alone and lacks a portion of them. In the table there are 55,000 to 70,000 clones, over 70% of which are singletons. Sequenced sample: PBMCs. These receptor sequences come from a male donor in good health and CMV-seropositive. Each CDR3 is given without its conserved first and last residue. Fields, in order: clone size, J gene, V gene, CDR3 protein. Size is omitted from some rows. Given values are once, few, many or a class for expanded clones.

>NA|TRBJ1-2|TRBV30
AWRRYYGYT
>NA|TRBJ2-5|TRBV30
AWDPQVGETQY
>NA|TRBJ2-7|TRBV7-9
SSSLLAGRSLEQY
>NA|TRBJ1-1|TRBV4-3
ASSQASWGLLSTEAF
>NA|TRBJ2-3|TRBV5-1
ASSLWANTDTQY
>NA|TRBJ1-4|TRBV9
ASSSPTDEKLF
>NA|TRBJ1-5|TRBV19
ASSIERFNQPQH
>once|TRBJ1-4|TRBV9
ASSVEGGVREKLF
>NA|TRBJ2-3|TRBV20-1
SAAPPDTQY
>NA|TRBJ2-7|TRBV7-9
ASSFPGGTYEQY
>NA|TRBJ2-2|TRBV5-1
ASSLATSANTGELF
>NA|TRBJ1-2|TRBV4-1
ASSQVWSGGSGYGYT
>NA|TRBJ2-5|TRBV2
ASSASGGAGGTQY
>NA|TRBJ1-1|TRBV5-6
ASSLVQGTSAF
>NA|TRBJ1-1|TRBV10-3
AISEGRGGTEAF
>NA|TRBJ2-3|TRBV6-5
ASSPPPGDTQY
>few|NA|TRBV5-6
ASSAAGTGGYEQY
>few|TRBJ2-1|TRBV5-4
ASSLGSGYSSYNEQF
>NA|TRBJ1-2|TRBV10-2
ASSESLQGPRYGYT
>NA|TRBJ2-3|TRBV5-1
ASRRQTGTDTQY
>NA|TRBJ1-2|TRBV4-2
ASSQEGSWRTGYDYGYT
>NA|TRBJ2-7|TRBV4-3
ASSQDRLRGLYEQY
>NA|TRBJ2-7|TRBV19
ASSPRAGSGYEQY
>once|TRBJ2-6|TRBV10-3
AISEREGTLIGANVLT
>NA|TRBJ2-3|TRBV6-6
ASRLQGSTDTQY
>NA|TRBJ1-1|TRBV5-1
ASSPQGMNTEAF
>NA|TRBJ2-3|TRBV7-2
ASSSRMTSGGQY
>NA|TRBJ1-1|TRBV27
ASSLQGARTEAF
>few|TRBJ1-3|TRBV6-6
ASSYLGSSGNTIY
>once|TRBJ2-7|TRBV28
ASSLPASDEQY
>NA|TRBJ1-2|TRBV5-6
ASSLLGQGGYT
>NA|TRBJ2-3|TRBV11-2
ASRGLAGAASTDTQY
>once|TRBJ2-7|TRBV5-1
ASSPGGTSGREQY
>NA|TRBJ2-3|TRBV5-1
ASSNGGTTDTQY
>NA|TRBJ2-5|TRBV4-3
ASSQRYGGLQETQY
>NA|TRBJ2-3|TRBV5-6
ASSLPGSSTDTQY
>few|TRBJ2-7|TRBV7-3
ASSPDRYSYEQY
>few|TRBJ2-7|TRBV5-4
ASSPKVVAGGEDEQY
>NA|TRBJ2-7|TRBV9
ASSVATAFYEQY
>NA|TRBJ1-1|TRBV29-1
SVDTNTEAF
>NA|TRBJ2-7|TRBV7-6
ASSLYRADEQY
>NA|TRBJ2-2|TRBV11-1
ASSLAARRDTGELF
>once|TRBJ2-7|TRBV11-2
ASTQYSPGLRAYEQY
>once|TRBJ2-2|TRBV7-2
ASSTPSGGYTGELF
>NA|TRBJ2-7|TRBV6-6
ASSYQDRITYEQY